Listed below are T cell receptor beta chains from one sample, sequenced in a study of CD8 T cells in ankylosing spondylitis. TCRdb re-called the 5' RACE reads through MiXCR, storing one row per CDR3 protein. This repertoire shows approximately 250,000 distinct CDR3 sequences, 10% to 13% found once; its top ten account for about 2.5%. Sequencing input: blood, either unsorted or a sorted T cell fraction (not recorded which). The source is a male donor with ankylosing spondylitis or in good health (not recorded which). Both conserved end residues are part of each CDR3. A D gene is named only where the DNA matches it firmly. Size tells how often a clone was seen (once, few, many) or the class of an expanded clone, and some rows leave it out.

clone size: NA
D gene: NA
V gene: TRBV12-3/TRBV12-4
J gene: TRBJ1-6
CDR3 protein: CASSLGEYNSPLHF
CDR3 DNA: TGTGCCAGCAGTTTGGGAGAATATAATTCACCCCTCCACTTT

clone size: many
D gene: TRBD2
V gene: TRBV5-1
J gene: TRBJ2-1
CDR3 protein: CASSSSGEHNEQFF
CDR3 DNA: TGCGCCAGCAGCTCTAGCGGAGAACACAATGAGCAGTTCTTC

clone size: many
D gene: NA
V gene: TRBV27
J gene: TRBJ1-1
CDR3 protein: CASSLLMNTEAFF
CDR3 DNA: TGTGCCAGCAGTCTACTCATGAACACTGAAGCTTTCTTT

clone size: many
D gene: NA
V gene: TRBV3-1
J gene: TRBJ2-7
CDR3 protein: CASSQGAAGAYEQYF
CDR3 DNA: TGTGCCAGCAGCCAAGGGGCGGCAGGGGCCTACGAGCAGTACTTC

clone size: many
D gene: NA
V gene: TRBV12-3/TRBV12-4
J gene: TRBJ2-1
CDR3 protein: CAVRGGNEQFF
CDR3 DNA: TGTGCAGTGAGGGGGGGTAATGAGCAGTTCTTC

clone size: many
D gene: NA
V gene: TRBV5-1
J gene: TRBJ1-1
CDR3 protein: CASSGNSVGTEAFF
CDR3 DNA: TGCGCCAGCAGCGGAAACAGTGTGGGGACTGAAGCTTTCTTT

clone size: many
D gene: TRBD1
V gene: TRBV5-1
J gene: TRBJ2-2
CDR3 protein: CASSLTGTGLGTGELFF
CDR3 DNA: TGCGCCAGCAGTTTAACCGGGACAGGGCTTGGCACCGGGGAGCTGTTTTTT

clone size: many
D gene: TRBD2
V gene: TRBV12-3/TRBV12-4
J gene: TRBJ2-5
CDR3 protein: CASSSGGAIETQYF
CDR3 DNA: TGTGCCAGCAGTTCCGGGGGGGCAATTGAGACCCAGTACTTC

clone size: few
D gene: TRBD1
V gene: TRBV7-9
J gene: TRBJ2-1
CDR3 protein: CASSPYRGDEQFF
CDR3 DNA: TGTGCCAGCAGCCCCTACAGGGGGGATGAGCAGTTCTTC

clone size: NA
D gene: NA
V gene: TRBV30
J gene: TRBJ1-5
CDR3 protein: CAWSVRERQPQHF
CDR3 DNA: TGTGCCTGGAGTGTCAGGGAACGACAGCCCCAGCATTTT